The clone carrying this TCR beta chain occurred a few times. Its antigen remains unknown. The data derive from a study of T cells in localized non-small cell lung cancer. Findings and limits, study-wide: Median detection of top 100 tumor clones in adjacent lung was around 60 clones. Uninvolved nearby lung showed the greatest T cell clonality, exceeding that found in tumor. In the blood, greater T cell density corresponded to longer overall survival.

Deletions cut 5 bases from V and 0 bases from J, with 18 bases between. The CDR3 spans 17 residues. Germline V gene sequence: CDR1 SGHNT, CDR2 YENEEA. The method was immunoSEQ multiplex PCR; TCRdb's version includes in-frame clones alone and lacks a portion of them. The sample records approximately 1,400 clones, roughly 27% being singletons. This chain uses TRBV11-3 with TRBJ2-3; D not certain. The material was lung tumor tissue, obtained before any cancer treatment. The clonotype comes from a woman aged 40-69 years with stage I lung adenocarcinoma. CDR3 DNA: TGTGCCAGCAGCATCGGTTGGGGTGGGATTAGCACAGATACGCAGTATTTT. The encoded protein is CASSIGWGGISTDTQYF.